The rows below give T cell receptor beta chains drawn from one sample of a study of T cells after yellow fever vaccination. Each CDR3 protein is one row after TCRdb ran MiXCR on the 5' RACE reads. The table includes 400,000 or so distinct CDR3 sequences, approximately 10% detected once. Sequences were derived from PBMCs, sampled on the day of the first yellow fever vaccination. Source of these receptors: a man between 18 and 29 years old who received the YFV17D yellow fever vaccine. CDR3s include the opening cysteine and the closing phenylalanine or tryptophan.

V,J,CDR3
TRBV20-1,TRBJ1-1,CSAIPGQGFPPSAFF
TRBV13,TRBJ1-4,CASSRGLTNEKLFF
TRBV5-1,TRBJ1-6,CASSRYGQMDSPLHF
TRBV4-2,TRBJ1-5,CASSLGLGAYSNQPQHF
TRBV5-1,TRBJ2-2,CASSGEQGVTGELFF
TRBV7-3,TRBJ2-5,CASSPLSPSWGTQYF
TRBV5-1,TRBJ2-3,CASSLNGGDTSTDTQYF
TRBV6-5,TRBJ1-2,CASSYHTANYGYTF
TRBV15,TRBJ2-3,CATSRSPAGTDTQYF
TRBV7-2,TRBJ1-6,CASNPTGTGNSPLHF
TRBV5-1,TRBJ1-1,CASSLAQINTEAFF
TRBV11-2,TRBJ2-1,CASSLRVVNAGGNYNEQFF
TRBV7-3,TRBJ2-2,CASSLSGQDGELFF
TRBV12-3/TRBV12-4,TRBJ2-5,CASSLGSTGETQYF
TRBV5-1,TRBJ2-1,CASSPLLRNEQFF
TRBV5-1,TRBJ2-5,CASTLSASEETQYF
TRBV4-3,TRBJ2-4,CASSQARTGGWSKNIQYF
TRBV29-1,TRBJ2-1,CSVVSGNGEQFF
TRBV5-5,TRBJ1-2,CVSSLMRQDLYGYTF
TRBV5-6,TRBJ2-1,CASSLELGGPSSYNEQFF
TRBV12-3/TRBV12-4,TRBJ2-1,CASRRPGTSGGVLYNEQFF
TRBV27,TRBJ2-2,CASSSRGTGAGELFF
TRBV21-1,TRBJ2-1,CASSPTSAFYNEQFF
TRBV5-4,TRBJ1-1,CASSELGGRTEAFF
TRBV5-4,TRBJ1-1,CASRFDRVDTEAFF
TRBV5-1,TRBJ2-6,CASSFGRIPSSGANVLTF
TRBV15,TRBJ2-1,CATSGGAVSYSEQFF
TRBV9,TRBJ1-1,CASSVVSNTEAFF
TRBV28,TRBJ1-1,CASVRGGLAFF
TRBV5-5,TRBJ1-1,CASSPWVTGPEAFF
TRBV6-1,TRBJ1-5,CASSETGLQPQHF
TRBV30,TRBJ2-7,CAWSVLGDRGEQYF
TRBV18,TRBJ1-5,CASSPVAHSNQPQHF
TRBV7-8,TRBJ2-7,CASSLVVRGGLNEQYF
TRBV7-2,TRBJ1-6,CASSPYPGQAYNSPLHF
TRBV4-1,TRBJ1-5,CASSQVFSGTDSGPQHF
TRBV11-2,TRBJ1-5,CASSLTSHQPQHF
TRBV5-6,TRBJ1-4,CASSLSLRGGPMEEKLFF
TRBV18,TRBJ2-4,CASSPTGAKNIQYF
TRBV5-6,TRBJ1-1,CASSLNAGVEAFF
TRBV21-1,TRBJ2-5,CASSRGGAGENRRETQYF
TRBV11-1,TRBJ2-1,CASSLRTGYEQFF
TRBV7-9,TRBJ2-2,CASSAGWGSNTGELFF
TRBV7-9,TRBJ2-7,CASSFTGGSVQYF
TRBV12-3/TRBV12-4,TRBJ1-6,CASSYRQVNNSPLHF
TRBV6-5,TRBJ2-3,CASGRQSDTQYF
TRBV4-3,TRBJ2-7,CASSQEVRSPSGEPYEQYF
TRBV25-1,TRBJ2-6,CASSNQTGPLSGANVLTF
TRBV28,TRBJ2-5,CASTSGSGGAETQYF
TRBV5-1,TRBJ2-1,CASSGLGGSYNEQFF
TRBV7-9,TRBJ2-4,CASSLDGGALNIQYF